These 30 T cell receptor beta chains were sequenced from one sample in a study of tumor-infiltrating lymphocytes in primary liver carcinoma listed by TCRdb under 2017. Sequenced using an Illumina HiSeq 2500. Starting from around 520 ng total RNA, TCRbeta-specific cDNA was produced by reverse transcription with a constant-region primer and ProtoScript II reverse transcriptase. TCRbeta libraries were built with three nested multiplex PCR rounds, a slightly modified ARM-PCR procedure. The first two PCR rounds used multiplex TRBV1-TRBV30 forward primers with a Cbeta reverse primer, each for approximately 9 cycles. The raw public data were reprocessed by TCRdb itself: fastp quality trimming at Q25, MiXCR clonotype calling, in-frame beta chains only. Merged by CDR3 protein, the rows form single entries marked with the most common genes and DNA. Here the sample has around 22,000 distinct CDR3 sequences; around 84% occur a single time. Jointly, the top ten make up under 40% of the sample.

Without any cell sorting, total RNA and DNA were extracted together from around 18-30 mg of bulk tissue using the AllPrep DNA/RNA mini kit. The material sequenced was liver tumor tissue from sampling region 2. Explained via the paper, the cell subset or site label denotes: tumor region T2, inferior pole. Source of these receptors: a woman aged 25 to 39 with primary liver carcinoma and hepatitis B virus infection.

On this clonotype: An end of the junction does not agree with germline; a read error may underlie this. This chain joins TRBV11-2 and TRBJ2-3; weak D call: TRBD2 (6 bases). CDR3 length: 15 residues. Germline CDR1 SGHAT, CDR2 FQNNGV. CDR3 protein: CASSSGSRRADAQYF. CDR3 DNA: TGTGCCAGTAGCTCAGGAAGCAGGAGGGCAGATGCGCAGTATTTT.

The chain joins TRBV30 to TRBJ2-2; maybe TRBD2 (7 bases). The CDR3 is 13 amino acids. Trimming took off 1 base at V and 15 bases at J, with 18 bases between the two ends. Germline CDR1 reads GTSNPN; CDR2 reads SVGIG (reference sequence). The CDR3 nucleotides are TGTGCCTGGAGTGGGGGGGGCAGCGGGAAGTTGTTTTTT. It codes for CAWSGGGSGKLFF.

V usage is TRBV4-3 and J usage is TRBJ2-1; D is unclear. Looked up from germline, CDR1 is LGHNA and CDR2 is YSLEER. The CDR3 length is 14 residues. V shed 8 bases and J shed 9 bases, with 20 bases lying between them. The CDR3 region is CASQGMKGSGEQFF. The CDR3 DNA sequence: TGCGCCAGCCAAGGCATGAAAGGGTCCGGTGAGCAGTTCTTC.

Turning to this clonotype: A much larger clonotype is one base distant, so this may be a read error. The genes are TRBV5-1 and TRBJ1-4; D ambiguous. V dropped 3 bases and J dropped 5 bases, with 14 bases sitting between them. CDR1 SGHRS and CDR2 YFSETQ come from the germline V gene. This CDR3 has 15 residues. The CDR3 DNA follows: TGCGCCAGCAGCTCGTCGGGGAATACAAATGAAAAACTGTTTTTT. Encoded protein: CASSSSGNTNEKLFF. Supplemented by reference TRBV5-1 and TRBJ1-4, the full variable domain reads KAGVTQTPRYLIKTRGQQVTLSCSPISGHRSVSWYQQTPGQGLQFLFEYFSETQRNKGNFPGRFSGRQFSNSRSEMNVSTLELGDSALYLCASSSSGNTNEKLFFGSGTQLSVL.

Of note for this clonotype: Because the CDR3 is missing its conserved closing phenylalanine or tryptophan, this is likely a read error. J is TRBJ1-5 and V is TRBV6-2 or TRBV6-3; D gene ambiguous. Germline V gives CDR1 MNHEY, CDR2 SVGEGT. This CDR3 has 13 amino acids. CDR3 amino acids: CTSGYRDNQPQHL. CDR3 nucleotide sequence: TGTACCAGCGGTTACCGGGACAATCAGCCCCAGCATCTT.

This clonotype is a singleton in its sample. Relative to the germline gene, one junction end is altered; a read error may explain this. The rearrangement links TRBV12-3 or TRBV12-4 to TRBJ2-3, with D perhaps TRBD1 (5 bases). The length of the CDR3 is 14 residues. The DNA of the CDR3 is TGTGCCAGCAGTTTTGGTCGTAGCACAGGTGCGCAATATTTT. Translation: CASSFGRSTGAQYF.

About this clonotype: With a much larger clone just one base away, this may be a read error. Lacking the conserved final phenylalanine or tryptophan, this CDR3 likely reflects a read error. The V call is TRBV11-2, the J call TRBJ2-2, with TRBD2 matching 9 bases. Germline trimming cut 2 bases from V and 0 bases from J; bases unmatched to any gene: 7. The CDR3 runs to 18 residues. CDR1 is SGHAT and CDR2 is FQNNGV in the germline V gene. CDR3 region: CASSLPRAGGPNTGELFS. DNA for the CDR3: TGTGCCAGCAGCTTACCCCGAGCGGGAGGTCCGAACACCGGGGAGCTGTTTTCT.

For this clonotype: Here the CDR3 omits its conserved ending phenylalanine or tryptophan, so a read error is the likely source. In DNA, the CDR3 is TGTGCCAGCAGTCCCGATACCCAATTGAACACCGGGGAGCTGTTTTCT. As protein: CASSPDTQLNTGELFS. The V and J genes are TRBV11-2 and TRBJ2-2; unclear D gene. Trimming stripped 6 bases from V and 1 base from J, with 15 bases between. This CDR3 comprises 16 residues. The V gene's germline CDR1 is SGHAT and CDR2 FQNNGV.

This chain links TRBV29-1 with TRBJ1-2, with a possible D match to TRBD1 (5 bases). The V end lost 4 bases, the J end lost 7 bases, and 19 bases lay between the germline ends. CDR1 and CDR2 (germline): SQVTM, ANQGSEA. This CDR3 comprises 14 residues. The CDR3 protein is CSVVMTVYLGGYTF. CDR3 DNA: TGCAGCGTTGTTATGACAGTGTACTTGGGTGGCTACACCTTC.

The chain combines TRBV7-8 with TRBJ2-7; D remains ambiguous. Germline CDR1 is SGHVS and CDR2 is FQNEAQ. This CDR3 contains 18 residues. V lost 5 bases to trimming and J lost 0 bases, with 23 bases between them. In DNA form, the CDR3 reads TGTGCCAGCAGCACGGGTCGCGGTCCTATTATGAGCTCCTACGAGCAGTACTTC. This translates into CASSTGRGPIMSSYEQYF.

Remarks on this clonotype: Because the CDR3 is missing its conserved closing phenylalanine or tryptophan, this is likely a read error. This chain joins TRBV5-6 and TRBJ2-7; D is possibly TRBD1 (6 bases). Per germline, CDR1 SGHDT and CDR2 YYEEEE. The CDR3 length is 15 residues. The V and J ends lost 4 bases and 0 bases respectively, with 14 bases between them. In DNA form, the CDR3 reads TGTGCCAGCAGCATGAATACAGGGAGCTCCTACGAGCAGTACTTA. Its translation: CASSMNTGSSYEQYL.

For this clonotype: The CDR3 carries no conserved terminal phenylalanine or tryptophan, so it likely arises from a read error. The DNA is left out, because the CDR3 cannot be placed on it with certainty; the CDR3 is given as TCRdb lists it. The chain uses TRBV6-5 and TRBJ2-2; the listed D gene, TRBD1, was not tested against the DNA. Germline V gene sequence: CDR1 MNHEY, CDR2 SVGAGI. The CDR3 is 15 residues long, counting both termini. The CDR3 reads CTSSPRTGFTRELLL.

About this clonotype itself: The germline gene is not matched at one end of the junction; a read error may be the cause. The chain employs TRBV11-2 and TRBJ2-1, with 7 positions matching TRBD2. The CDR3 covers 15 residues. CDR1 is SGHAT and CDR2 is FQNNGV in the germline V gene. DNA of the CDR3: TGTGCCAGCAGCTTAGTCATTCGGGGGGAACATGGGCAGTTCTTT. It codes for CASSLVIRGEHGQFF.

As concerns this clonotype: One end of the junction fails to match germline, which may point to a read error. This chain uses TRBV20-1 with TRBJ2-1, with 10 bases fitting TRBD2. This CDR3 is 17 amino acids long. Per germline, CDR1 DFQATT and CDR2 SNEGSKA (reference sequence). The CDR3 sequence is CSARDSWGTSVSYEQSF. The CDR3 DNA sequence: TGCAGTGCTAGAGACTCCTGGGGGACTAGCGTGAGCTATGAGCAGTCCTTC.

Turning to this clonotype: The conserved phenylalanine or tryptophan is not found at the CDR3 terminus, so this likely reflects a read error. This rearrangement joins TRBV11-2 to TRBJ2-1; perhaps TRBD2 as D (5 bases). Germline V gene data show CDR1 as SGHAT and CDR2 as FQNNGV. The CDR3 is 13 amino acids. CDR3 nucleotide sequence: TGTGCTAGCAGCTTAGAGGTGGGAGCTGAGCAGTTCTTA. Its translation is CASSLEVGAEQFL.

This sequence joins TRBV12-3 or TRBV12-4 and TRBJ2-1; 8 bases match TRBD1. CDR3 size: 14 residues. In DNA form, the CDR3 reads TGTGTCGGCAGTATGGCAGGGGGCTTCGATCAGCAGTTCTTC. As protein: CVGSMAGGFDQQFF.

The table lists this clonotype with a count of one. This CDR3 fails to terminate in the conserved phenylalanine or tryptophan, so it likely reflects a read error. The chain's CDR3 is CSAISDHNEQFV. The CDR3 coding sequence is TGCAGCGCCATAAGTGACCACAATGAGCAGTTCGTC. The chain uses TRBV29-1 and TRBJ2-1, with no clear D. The CDR3 has 12 amino acids. Trimming pared 7 bases from V and 5 bases from J, leaving 12 bases between. The germline V gene has CDR1 SQVTM and CDR2 ANQGSEA.

On this clonotype: One junction end does not reproduce the germline sequence, and a read error may be involved. The V call is TRBV5-1, the J call TRBJ1-1; no definite D call. The CDR3 is 14 amino acids. Germline V gene data show CDR1 as SGHRS and CDR2 as YFSETQ. CDR3 sequence reads: CASTSDRWNTEAFF. CDR3 DNA sequence: TGCGCAAGCACCTCGGACCGTTGGAACACTGAAGCTTTCTTT.

In regard to this clonotype: The junction does not match germline at one end; this may be a read error. The gene calls are TRBV4-2 and TRBJ2-7; D is possibly TRBD1 or TRBD2 (5 bases each). Germline V CDR1 and CDR2: LGHNA, YNFKEQ. The CDR3 is 18 residues long. The CDR3 sequence: CASSQEHLEQWGPREQYF. The CDR3 DNA sequence: TGTGCCAGTAGCCAGGAACACCTAGAACAGTGGGGACCGCGCGAGCAGTACTTC.

Comment on this clonotype: At one end, the junction sequence differs from germline, possibly due to a read error. The genes are TRBV7-8 and TRBJ2-3, with 11 bases fitting TRBD2. CDR3 length: 17 amino acids. Per the germline V gene, CDR1 is SGHVS and CDR2 is FQNEAQ. This chain's CDR3 is CANSAATSGSRNNTQYF. The CDR3 region has the DNA TGTGCCAACAGCGCCGCCACTAGCGGGAGTAGAAACAATACGCAGTATTTT.

The chain joins TRBV11-3 to TRBJ2-1; D is possibly TRBD1 (6 bases). This CDR3 comprises 12 residues. V was cut by 7 bases and J by 11 bases, with 15 bases left in between. Germline assignment: CDR1 SGHNT and CDR2 YENEEA. The DNA for the CDR3 is TGTGCCAGCACCCTGACAGGTGCCAAGCAGTTCTTC. Encoded protein: CASTLTGAKQFF.

Concerning this clonotype itself: The missing conserved phenylalanine or tryptophan at the end of this CDR3 makes a read error likely. The chain carries TRBV11-2 and TRBJ2-7; no clear D gene. The CDR3 has 13 amino acids. Germline V lookup: CDR1 SGHAT, CDR2 FQNNGV. The CDR3 DNA follows: TGTGCCGGCAGCTTAAGCCTTTCCCCAGAGCAGTACTCC. Residues: CAGSLSLSPEQYS.

The sample holds one count of this clonotype. The genes are TRBV6-1 and TRBJ2-2; possibly TRBD1 or TRBD2 for D (6 bases each). The CDR3 loop spans 19 amino acids. The V gene lost 11 bases and the J gene lost 4 bases, with 32 bases spanning the gap. CDR1 and CDR2 from the germline V gene are MNHNS and SASEGT. The CDR3 DNA is TGTGCCTACAGTGAAACCCCTCCCGGGGGCGCCGCGAGCACCGGGGAGCTGTTTTTT. Residues: CAYSETPPGGAASTGELFF.

Concerning this clonotype itself: The CDR3 does not end in the conserved phenylalanine or tryptophan, so this is likely a read error. The chain uses TRBV11-3 and TRBJ2-1; TRBD2 matches at 8 bases. The CDR3 runs 15 residues. V shed 9 bases and J 8 bases; nucleotides not matched to a gene: 15. Germline assignment: CDR1 SGHNT and CDR2 YENEEA. CDR3 bases: TGTGCCAGGAGCCGACTAGCGAGGGGGGGGTATGAGCAGTTCTCC. It is translated as CARSRLARGGYEQFS.

About this clonotype itself: The junction differs from germline at one of its ends, possibly a read error. The chain recombines TRBV5-6 with TRBJ1-1; D unresolved. The CDR3 is 13 residues long. Per the germline V gene, CDR1 is SGHDT and CDR2 is YYEEEE. CDR3 in amino acids: CASSFVGASEAIF. DNA of the CDR3: TGTGCCAGCAGCTTCGTCGGTGCCTCTGAGGCTATCTTT.

Worth noting for this clonotype: Compared with germline, one end of the junction differs, possibly owing to a read error. This chain connects TRBV28 to TRBJ2-2; 7 bases are shared with TRBD2. CDR3 length equals 13 residues. Per the germline V gene, CDR1 is MDHEN and CDR2 is SYDVKM. CDR3 sequence (DNA): TGTGCCAGGAGTTTGAGTGGGAGCGGGAAGCTGTTTTTT. Amino acid sequence: CARSLSGSGKLFF.

In regard to this clonotype: A read error may produce the germline difference seen at one junction end. V is TRBV6-5 and J is TRBJ2-7; TRBD1 might be the D (6 bases). Germline V lookup: CDR1 MNHEY, CDR2 SVGAGI. CDR3 length equals 16 residues. In DNA, the CDR3 is TGTGCCAGCAGCCATGGACAGAGGCTATCAACCTACGAGCAGAACTTC. It encodes CASSHGQRLSTYEQNF.

As to this clonotype: The junction departs from germline at one end; a sequencing error may be responsible. The rearrangement uses TRBV11-3 and TRBJ2-1, with a tentative D call TRBD2 (5 bases). The germline CDR1 and CDR2 sequences are SGHNT and YENEEA. There are 16 residues in the CDR3. The DNA of the CDR3 is TGTGCCAGCAGCCTCCTAGCAGATATATCCTGCAATGAGCAGTTCTTC. It yields the protein CASSLLADISCNEQFF. Full variable domain (outside the CDR3, taken from reference TRBV11-3 and TRBJ2-1): EAGVVQSPRYKIIEKKQPVAFWCNPISGHNTLYWYLQNLGQGPELLIRYENEEAVDDSQLPKDRFSAERLKGVDSTLKIQPAELGDSAVYLCASSLLADISCNEQFFGPGTRLTVL.

This clonotype was counted once. One end of the junction fails to match germline, which may point to a read error. This chain connects TRBV4-3 to TRBJ2-7, with D perhaps TRBD2 (7 bases). The germline V gene has CDR1 LGHNA and CDR2 YSLEER. The length of the CDR3 is 15 residues. The CDR3 is CASSQVRWTVREQYF. DNA for the CDR3: TGCGCCAGCAGCCAAGTTCGATGGACAGTGCGGGAGCAATACTTC.

Notes on this clonotype: No conserved phenylalanine or tryptophan ends this CDR3, so it is likely a read error. The limits of the CDR3 on the DNA are not certain, so only TCRdb's listed CDR3 is given. The CDR3 sequence: CASSLGHLREQYL. The chain employs TRBV11-1 and TRBJ2-7; TRBD2 reflects the table's D call only, with no check against the DNA. Inclusive of both ends, the CDR3 amounts to 13 amino acids. Germline CDR1 and CDR2: SGHAT and FQDESV (reference sequence).